The 22 T cell receptor beta chains below come from one sample, sequenced in a study of identical twins. TCRdb analysed the 5' RACE reads with MiXCR anew, one entry per CDR3 protein. The sample consists of some 500,000 distinct CDR3 sequences, roughly an eighth of them appearing once. This sample was shared with a second study, whose subject was yellow fever vaccine responses in identical twins.

Sequenced material: CD4+ T cells sorted from blood. These receptors originate from a woman between 18 and 30 years old in good health.

This chain links TRBV7-8 with TRBJ2-7, with D hard to call. The CDR3 length is 15 residues. Trimming took off 0 bases at V and 2 bases at J, with 11 bases between the two ends. Germline CDR1 SGHVS, CDR2 FQNEAQ. CDR3 protein: CASSLALGDTYEQYF. The DNA of the CDR3 is TGTGCCAGCAGCTTAGCGCTGGGTGATACCTACGAGCAGTACTTC.

The V call is TRBV7-2, the J call TRBJ1-1, with D perhaps TRBD1 (5 bases). Germline CDR1 is SGHTA and CDR2 is FQGNSA. The CDR3 spans 15 residues. The V end lost 1 base, the J end lost 4 bases, and 13 bases lay between the germline ends. As DNA, the CDR3 is TGTGCCAGCAGCTTAGTCGGATCCGGGGGCACTGAAGCTTTCTTT. It yields the protein CASSLVGSGGTEAFF.

The chain links TRBV29-1 to TRBJ2-7; 7 bases map to TRBD1. Per the germline V gene, CDR1 is SQVTM and CDR2 is ANQGSEA. This CDR3 is built from 13 residues. V lost 4 bases, J lost 4 bases, and 7 bases stayed unmatched. CDR3 in DNA: TGCAGCGTTGTGGGACAGATTAGTTACGAGCAGTACTTC. This sequence encodes CSVVGQISYEQYF.

This clonotype was seen only a few times. This chain joins TRBV7-9 and TRBJ1-1, with no clear D. The V and J ends lost 4 bases and 2 bases respectively, with 5 bases between them. The CDR3 is 12 residues long. Germline CDR1 reads SEHNR; CDR2 reads FQNEAQ (reference sequence). In DNA form, the CDR3 reads TGTGCCAGCAGCTGGGGTAACACTGAAGCTTTCTTT. Its protein is CASSWGNTEAFF.

The table lists this clonotype with a few counts. The chain couples TRBV5-1 to TRBJ2-7; 11 bases fit TRBD2. Germline CDR1 is SGHRS and CDR2 is YFSETQ. The V segment lost 3 bases and the J segment 1 base; nucleotides outside the gene matches: 9. This CDR3 comprises 17 residues. Written as DNA, the CDR3 is TGCGCCAGCAGCTCGGGACTAGCGGCCTTAGAGTCCTACGAGCAGTACTTC. Its protein is CASSSGLAALESYEQYF.

This clonotype was detected only a few times. V gene TRBV20-1 combines with J gene TRBJ2-3, with TRBD2 identical over 11 bases. The germline V gene encodes CDR1 DFQATT and CDR2 SNEGSKA (reference sequence). The V segment lost 1 base and the J segment 9 bases; nucleotides outside the gene matches: 15. The CDR3 has 17 residues. In DNA, the CDR3 is TGCAGTGCTAGAGCGGAGGGGACTAGCGGATATGGGAGGACGCAGTATTTT. As protein: CSARAEGTSGYGRTQYF.

A few counts support this clonotype. The V call is TRBV20-1, the J call TRBJ1-6, with D possibly being TRBD1 (6 bases). The germline V gene encodes CDR1 DFQATT and CDR2 SNEGSKA (reference sequence). V was shortened by 1 base and J by 7 bases, with 14 bases between the two germline ends. The CDR3 spans 15 residues. The CDR3 sequence is CSARGGQTLNSPLHF. The CDR3 nucleotides are TGCAGTGCTAGAGGGGGGCAGACTCTAAATTCACCCCTCCACTTT.

V is TRBV5-1 and J is TRBJ2-1, with D maybe TRBD2 (6 bases). CDR3 length: 17 amino acids. Germline lookup yields CDR1 SGHRS and CDR2 YFSETQ. The V end was cut by 0 bases, the J end by 0 bases, with 13 bases between. The CDR3 DNA reads TGCGCCAGCAGCTTGGTCTCGCGGGGTCTCTCCTACAATGAGCAGTTCTTC. This gives the protein CASSLVSRGLSYNEQFF. Using reference TRBV5-1 and TRBJ2-1 for the parts outside the CDR3, the full variable domain is KAGVTQTPRYLIKTRGQQVTLSCSPISGHRSVSWYQQTPGQGLQFLFEYFSETQRNKGNFPGRFSGRQFSNSRSEMNVSTLELGDSALYLCASSLVSRGLSYNEQFFGPGTRLTVL.

The chain carries TRBV5-4 and TRBJ2-1, with D maybe TRBD2 (6 bases). Per germline, CDR1 SGHNT and CDR2 YYREEE (reference sequence). V was cut by 2 bases and J by 0 bases, with 9 bases left in between. The CDR3 totals 15 residues. DNA for the CDR3: TGTGCCAGCAGCTTCCCGCGGGGCTCCTACAATGAGCAGTTCTTC. Encoded protein: CASSFPRGSYNEQFF.

In this sample, this clonotype turned up many times. The chain carries TRBV7-3 and TRBJ1-1; tentative D call: TRBD1 (5 bases). Germline assignment: CDR1 SGHTA and CDR2 FQGTGA. Trimming cost V 5 bases and J 0 bases, with 13 bases left between them. This CDR3 has 15 residues. The CDR3 is CASSTGTALNTEAFF. The CDR3 coding sequence is TGTGCCAGCAGCACTGGGACGGCTCTGAACACTGAAGCTTTCTTT.

The V gene is TRBV7-2, the J gene TRBJ2-1; no definite D call. The CDR3 totals 12 residues. The ends were cut back, 5 bases at V and 6 bases at J, with 8 bases in the middle. The V gene's germline CDR1 is SGHTA and CDR2 FQGNSA. CDR3 in amino acids: CASSPRLNEQFF. The CDR3 DNA sequence: TGTGCCAGCAGCCCCCGTCTCAATGAGCAGTTCTTC.

This clonotype was seen a few times. The V and J genes are TRBV6-2 or TRBV6-3 and TRBJ2-7; D ambiguous. This CDR3 is 13 amino acids long. The germline CDR1 and CDR2 sequences are MNHEY and SVGEGT. Trimming left V 8 bases short and J 1 base short, with 12 bases between. Here the CDR3 DNA reads TGTGCCAGCTTTACCGGACGATCCTACGAGCAGTACTTC. Its translation is CASFTGRSYEQYF.

The sample holds a few counts of this clonotype. The V call is TRBV6-2 or TRBV6-3, the J call TRBJ2-1, with TRBD2 matching 10 bases. The germline V gene encodes CDR1 MNHEY and CDR2 SVGEGT. The junction had 1 base not matched to a gene; V was cut back by 2 bases and J by 9 bases. The CDR3 is 13 residues long. CDR3 bases: TGTGCCAGCAGTTACATAGCGGGAGGTGAGCAGTTCTTC. Residues: CASSYIAGGEQFF.

This clonotype has a handful of counts. V usage is TRBV5-6 and J usage is TRBJ2-1; 7 bases are shared with TRBD2. The length of the CDR3 is 15 residues. V lost 0 bases, J lost 8 bases, and 8 bases stayed unmatched. Germline CDR1 reads SGHDT; CDR2 reads YYEEEE. CDR3 coding DNA: TGTGCCAGCAGCTTGGGGGGTGGGACTAAAGATGAGCAGTTCTTC. It codes for CASSLGGGTKDEQFF.

In its sample, this clonotype was seen a few times. The gene calls are TRBV6-4 and TRBJ2-1; 9 bases align to TRBD2. Germline values: CDR1 MRHNA, CDR2 SNTAGT. J gave up 5 bases and V 6 bases, and 8 bases lay outside the gene matches. CDR3 length: 15 amino acids. The CDR3 sequence is CASSSSGGNNNEQFF. The CDR3 nucleotides read TGTGCCAGCAGCTCAAGCGGGGGGAACAACAATGAGCAGTTCTTC.

This clonotype was seen only a few times. The chain has TRBV20-1 and TRBJ2-3, with D uncertain. The CDR3 totals 10 residues. Germline CDR1 reads DFQATT; CDR2 reads SNEGSKA (reference sequence). V was shortened by 2 bases and J by 5 bases, with 2 bases between the two germline ends. In nucleotides, the CDR3 is TGCAGTGCTAGAAAAGATACGCAGTATTTT. Its translation is CSARKDTQYF.

The V gene is TRBV7-9, the J gene TRBJ2-1, with 8 bases matching TRBD2. The CDR3 extends over 15 amino acids. Per germline, CDR1 SEHNR and CDR2 FQNEAQ (reference sequence). Trimming took 5 bases from V and 5 from J; bases not matched to a gene: 8. CDR3 sequence reads: CASSPWGSGDNEQFF. The DNA of the CDR3 is TGTGCCAGCAGCCCGTGGGGTAGCGGGGACAATGAGCAGTTCTTC.

This clonotype was seen a few times. The chain employs TRBV30 and TRBJ2-4; TRBD1 agrees at 9 bases. The germline V gene encodes CDR1 GTSNPN and CDR2 SVGIG (reference sequence). Trimming removed 4 bases from V and 3 bases from J; junction bases left unmatched: 7. The CDR3 totals 15 residues. The CDR3 coding sequence is TGTGCCTGGACCACAGGGGGCGGAGGCAAAAACATTCAGTACTTC. Translation: CAWTTGGGGKNIQYF.

The DNA of the CDR3 is TGTGCCAGCAGTTACGAGGGAATAGATACGCAGTATTTT. Protein sequence: CASSYEGIDTQYF. The chain carries TRBV6-6 and TRBJ2-3; D is perhaps TRBD2 (5 bases). The CDR3 loop spans 13 amino acids. Trimming removed 2 bases from V and 5 bases from J, with 8 bases in between. Germline V gene sequence: CDR1 MNHNY, CDR2 SVGAGI (reference sequence).

The table lists this clonotype with a few counts. The chain carries TRBV24-1 and TRBJ2-1; 10 nucleotides line up with TRBD2. Germline lookup yields CDR1 KGHDR and CDR2 SFDVKD. The CDR3 loop spans 19 amino acids. V dropped 1 base and J dropped 6; count of bases not matched to a gene: 14. The CDR3 reads CATSDLGQGQGLAANEQFF. As DNA, the CDR3 is TGTGCCACCAGTGATTTAGGGCAGGGGCAAGGACTAGCGGCCAATGAGCAGTTCTTC.

J is TRBJ1-1 and V is TRBV5-1, with 9 bases that match TRBD1. Trimming cost V 4 bases and J 4 bases; bases outside gene matches: 5. This CDR3 is built from 14 residues. CDR1 and CDR2 (germline): SGHRS, YFSETQ. CDR3 nucleotides: TGCGCCAGCAGCATACTGACAGGGGGCACTGAAGCTTTCTTT. It translates to CASSILTGGTEAFF.

In its sample, this clonotype was seen many times. This chain links TRBV9 with TRBJ2-3, with D perhaps matching TRBD1 (5 bases). Per germline, CDR1 SGDLS and CDR2 YYNGEE. The CDR3 runs to 13 residues. V lost 0 bases, J lost 4 bases, and 6 bases lay in between. In DNA, the CDR3 is TGTGCCAGCAGCGTAGTAGGGGCAGATACGCAGTATTTT. Encoded protein: CASSVVGADTQYF.